This is a list of T cell receptor beta chains from one sample in a study of blood T cell repertoires in COVID-19. Sequencing was performed with immunoSEQ multiplex PCR; in TCRdb, only in-frame clones are kept and a portion is missing. The table lists roughly 250,000 clones, 85% of them singletons. What was sequenced was peripheral blood. Source of these receptors: a woman aged 55-69 years with active or convalescent COVID-19. Each CDR3 is given with its conserved first and last residue. D genes are given only for firm matches. Clone size is stated in some rows and not others, as once, few, many or a class when expanded.

d_call	v_call	j_call	clone_size	cdr3_aa	cdr3_nt
TRBD2	TRBV5-4	TRBJ2-2	-	CASSLPGLDGELFF	TGTGCCAGCAGCTTACCGGGACTAGATGGGGAGCTGTTTTTT
TRBD1	TRBV6-5	TRBJ1-6	once	CASSYSGDRENSPLHF	TGTGCCAGCAGTTACTCGGGAGACAGGGAGAATTCACCCCTCCACTTT
-	TRBV5-1	TRBJ2-2	-	CASSLSLDTGELFF	TGCGCCAGCAGCCTTAGCCTGGACACCGGGGAGCTGTTTTTT
-	TRBV6-1	TRBJ2-4	-	CASRESLGGERNIQYF	TGTGCCAGCAGAGAATCCTTAGGAGGGGAACGAAACATTCAGTACTTC
-	TRBV7-2	TRBJ1-5	-	CASSPEHSNQPQHF	TGTGCCAGCAGCCCCGAGCATAGCAATCAGCCCCAGCATTTT
TRBD1	TRBV3-1/TRBV3-2	TRBJ2-7	-	CASRDRGSSYEQYF	TGTGCCAGCAGGGACAGGGGGTCCTCCTACGAGCAGTACTTC
TRBD1	TRBV9	TRBJ1-1	-	CASSPGTGVDGTEAFF	TGTGCCAGCAGCCCGGGGACAGGGGTTGACGGCACTGAAGCTTTCTTT
-	TRBV6-1	TRBJ1-5	-	CASSEMARVGQPQHF	TGTGCCAGCAGTGAAATGGCCAGGGTGGGTCAGCCCCAGCATTTT
-	TRBV5-1	TRBJ1-1	few	CASAAWGSAASSEAFF	TGCGCCAGCGCCGCCTGGGGCAGCGCTGCGAGTAGTGAAGCTTTCTTT
TRBD1	TRBV2	TRBJ1-4	few	CASSFTGDEKLFF	TGTGCCAGCAGTTTTACAGGGGACGAAAAACTGTTTTTT
-	TRBV6-5	TRBJ2-7	-	CASSYRDLSYEQYF	TGTGCCAGCAGTTACCGCGACTTGTCATACGAGCAGTACTTC
TRBD2	TRBV14	TRBJ2-1	-	CASSQVGSGRIMEFF	TGTGCCAGCAGCCAAGTTGGTAGCGGGAGGATTATGGAGTTCTTC
-	TRBV2	TRBJ2-3	-	CASSPQGIDTQYF	TGTGCCAGCAGTCCACAGGGTATTGATACGCAGTATTTT
-	TRBV2	TRBJ1-5	-	CASRRSNQPQHF	TGTGCCAGCAGGCGCAGCAATCAGCCCCAGCATTTT
-	TRBV11-3	TRBJ2-7	-	CASSFKTGLSGGQYF	TGTGCCAGCAGCTTTAAGACAGGTTTATCCGGTGGGCAGTACTTC
-	TRBV24-1	TRBJ1-4	-	CATSDPGQGREKLFF	TGTGCCACCAGTGATCCGGGACAAGGACGAGAAAAACTGTTTTTT
TRBD1	TRBV5-1	TRBJ2-3	-	CASSPGQGNTDTQYF	TGCGCCAGCAGCCCCGGACAGGGCAACACAGATACGCAGTATTTT
TRBD1	TRBV5-6	TRBJ1-1	-	CASSDRYRGFNTEAFF	TGTGCCAGCAGCGACAGATACAGGGGATTTAACACTGAAGCTTTCTTT
TRBD2	TRBV27	TRBJ2-2	once	CASLRGRAVTGELFF	TGTGCCAGCCTACGGGGGAGGGCGGTCACCGGGGAGCTGTTTTTT
TRBD1	TRBV5-1	TRBJ1-6	-	CASSKRQGVGSPLHF	TGCGCCAGCAGCAAAAGACAGGGTGTCGGTTCACCCCTCCACTTT
-	TRBV14	TRBJ1-1	-	CASSQVTAGLYTEAFF	TGTGCCAGCAGCCAAGTCACCGCAGGGTTATACACTGAAGCTTTCTTT
-	TRBV10-3	TRBJ2-3	-	CAISDPGARADTQYF	TGTGCCATCAGTGACCCGGGAGCAAGGGCAGATACGCAGTATTTT
TRBD1	TRBV7-6	TRBJ1-2	-	CASSLALGTDYTF	TGTGCCAGCAGCTTAGCGCTGGGGACAGACTACACCTTC
-	TRBV7-9	TRBJ1-6	once	CASSLARGQVGNSPLHF	TGTGCCAGCAGCTTAGCGCGAGGGCAGGTCGGTAATTCACCCCTCCACTTT
-	TRBV7-2	TRBJ1-1	-	CASSLQVMNTEAFF	TGTGCCAGCAGCTTACAGGTCATGAACACTGAAGCTTTCTTT
-	TRBV2	TRBJ1-2	-	CASRARSGGGYGYTF	TGTGCCAGCAGAGCTAGGTCGGGAGGGGGCTATGGCTACACCTTC
TRBD2	TRBV5-8	TRBJ2-5	-	CASSLGTSGSKTQYF	TGTGCCAGCAGCTTGGGGACTAGCGGGAGTAAGACCCAGTACTTC
TRBD2	TRBV5-6	TRBJ2-2	-	CASSLVGTERDLGTGELFF	TGTGCCAGCAGCTTGGTTGGGACGGAGCGGGATTTGGGCACCGGGGAGCTGTTTTTT
TRBD1	TRBV4-2	TRBJ1-2	-	CASSPQDRGQFRYTF	TGTGCCAGCAGCCCCCAGGACAGGGGTCAATTTAGGTACACCTTC
TRBD2	TRBV19	TRBJ2-5	-	CASSNGTSGGDETQYF	TGTGCCAGTAGTAATGGGACTAGCGGGGGAGATGAGACCCAGTACTTC
-	TRBV5-1	TRBJ1-2	-	CASALDGPGGHGYTF	TGCGCCAGCGCCTTAGACGGGCCGGGGGGACATGGCTACACCTTC
-	TRBV7-9	TRBJ2-1	-	CASSPSGGVAYNEQFF	TGTGCCAGCAGCCCAAGTGGCGGGGTCGCCTACAATGAGCAGTTCTTC
TRBD2	TRBV6-6	TRBJ2-3	once	CASSSYSGVTDTQYF	TGTGCCAGCAGTTCGTATAGCGGGGTCACAGATACGCAGTATTTT
-	TRBV5-4	TRBJ1-2	-	CASSLNPGPHGYTF	TGTGCCAGCAGCTTGAACCCAGGCCCCCATGGCTACACCTTC
-	TRBV7-8	TRBJ1-6	-	CASSSLEGPLHF	TGTGCCAGCAGCTCACTAGAAGGACCCCTCCACTTT
-	TRBV28	TRBJ2-1	-	CASSLTTSYNEQFF	TGTGCCAGCAGTTTGACAACCTCCTACAATGAGCAGTTCTTC
TRBD2	TRBV10-1	TRBJ2-2	-	CASSASGSRPGELFF	TGCGCCAGCAGTGCTAGCGGGAGTCGGCCCGGGGAGCTGTTTTTT
TRBD1	TRBV27	TRBJ2-1	-	CASRGTGGSNEQFF	TGTGCCAGCAGGGGGACAGGGGGAAGTAATGAGCAGTTCTTC
TRBD1	TRBV6-6	TRBJ1-1	-	CASSDRGMNTEAFF	TGTGCCAGCAGCGACAGGGGCATGAACACTGAAGCTTTCTTT
TRBD2	TRBV28	TRBJ2-2	-	CASSLSAGGNTGELFF	TGTGCCAGCAGTTTATCAGCGGGGGGCAACACCGGGGAGCTGTTTTTT
-	TRBV27	TRBJ2-2	-	CASSFLSRDTGELFF	TGTGCCAGCAGTTTCCTTAGCAGGGACACCGGGGAGCTGTTTTTT
-	TRBV6-4	TRBJ1-1	-	CASRGSGQGLVAFF	TGTGCCAGCAGGGGGTCGGGTCAGGGGTTGGTGGCTTTCTTT
TRBD2	TRBV19	TRBJ2-3	-	CASRWTSVSTDTQYF	TGTGCCAGTAGGTGGACTAGCGTAAGCACAGATACGCAGTATTTT
-	TRBV28	TRBJ1-4	-	CASSRTVTTNEKLFF	TGTGCCAGCAGTCGGACAGTGACAACTAATGAAAAACTGTTTTTT
TRBD1	TRBV27	TRBJ1-5	-	CASSPGGSWQPQHF	TGTGCCAGCAGCCCAGGGGGGTCTTGGCAGCCCCAGCATTTT